This T cell receptor (beta chain) derives from a study of T cell repertoires in cytomegalovirus infection. Study context: Both CMV infection and a matching HLA type were indicated by public TCR beta signatures.

In the case of this clonotype: The antigen is not known.

This CDR3 region has 14 residues. The V gene's germline CDR1 is LNHDA and CDR2 SQIVND (reference sequence). The V end was cut by 5 bases, the J end by 3 bases, with 13 bases between. TCRdb recomputed calls from the reads with MiXCR, one row per CDR3 protein. The sample holds roughly 920,000 distinct CDR3 sequences, roughly 30% seen once. This material consisted of cultured CD8+ T cells from PBMCs, taken from culture after CMV antigen stimulation. The source of this sequence is a human donor in good health (CMV status not recorded). Some clones in this sample may be carry-over from other donors' samples. This chain uses TRBV19 with TRBJ1-1; no clear D gene. CDR3 DNA sequence: TGTGCCAGTAGTCACGTAAACCGGGACACTGAAGCTTTCTTT. Its translation is CASSHVNRDTEAFF.